What follows is one T cell receptor (beta chain) and its context. The target antigen is unknown. These data come from a study of CD8+ T cells in alopecia areata. Study in general: It was oral tofacitinib, at 5 to 10 mg twice daily, that treated patients received.

Samples from alopecia areata patients were lesional scalp punch biopsies and peripheral blood. Extracted RNA was reverse transcribed into cDNA, the sequencing template. Assay used: immunoSEQ multiplex PCR; TCRdb lists only in-frame clones, some missing. The top ten hold approximately 17% of the sample, which has tens of thousands of clones, 50% to 75% seen once. Study-level findings and limits: Mice gave a clearer picture of TCR sharing than patients did, possibly for HLA-related reasons. There were also resident alphabeta T cells of normal skin sequenced in scalp samples.

This CDR3 region has 16 residues. CDR1 and CDR2 from the germline V gene are SGDLS and YYNGEE. The V gene end was trimmed by 4 bases and the J gene end by 0 bases; junction bases not matched to a gene: 5. V and J are TRBV9 and TRBJ2-5; 11 positions match TRBD2. Sequenced here: CD8+ T cells sorted from blood, sampled at week 0. The sequence came from a human donor with alopecia areata. The CDR3 loop is CASSSRLAGNQETQYF. The CDR3 DNA reads as TGTGCCAGCAGCTCCCGACTAGCGGGGAACCAAGAGACCCAGTACTTC.